The 4 T cell receptor beta chains reported below all come from one sample, sequenced in a study of cytomegalovirus exposure and HLA in healthy donors. 60 Vbeta and 13 Jbeta primers were used in PCR. Assay used: immunoSEQ multiplex PCR; TCRdb lists only in-frame clones, some missing. There are 100,000 or so clones in the sample; 70% occur only once, and approximately 10% lies in the top ten. The sample was PBMCs. The receptors come from a man aged 35-49 years in good health and CMV-seropositive.

The genes are TRBV6-1 and TRBJ2-7, with 7 bases lining up with TRBD2. There are 14 residues in the CDR3. Trimming removed 3 bases from V and 8 bases from J; junction bases left unmatched: 10. Germline V gene sequence: CDR1 MNHNS, CDR2 SASEGT. The CDR3 DNA is TGTGCCAGCAGTGAGATGCTAGCGGCCATTAAGCAGTACGTC. Translated, it gives CASSEMLAAIKQYV.

This clone has just a few counts. The chain links TRBV2 to TRBJ2-5; 7 bases fit TRBD2. CDR3 length: 14 amino acids. J gave up 2 bases and V 8 bases, and 8 bases lay outside the gene matches. The germline gives CDR1 SNHLY, CDR2 FYNNEI. CDR3 sequence reads: CASWRRTRQETQYF. In nucleotides, the CDR3 is TGTGCCAGCTGGAGGCGGACTAGGCAAGAGACCCAGTACTTC.

The gene calls are TRBV29-1 and TRBJ2-7; D may be TRBD1 (6 bases). The CDR3 sequence is 13 residues long. The V and J ends lost 4 bases and 6 bases respectively, with 16 bases between them. Germline CDR1 reads SQVTM; CDR2 reads ANQGSEA. CDR3 protein: CSVGGRGPSEQYF. CDR3 sequence (DNA): TGCAGCGTTGGGGGCAGGGGTCCATCCGAGCAGTACTTC.

The J gene is TRBJ2-5, the V gene TRBV7-2; D is possibly TRBD2 (7 bases). The germline CDR1 and CDR2 sequences are SGHTA and FQGNSA. Between the trimmed V and J ends, which lost 6 bases and 1 base, there was a span of 15 bases. The CDR3 is 15 residues long. This chain's CDR3 is CASSPMRGPQETQYF. CDR3 bases: TGTGCCAGCAGTCCGATGCGGGGGCCCCAAGAGACCCAGTACTTC. Supplemented by reference TRBV7-2 and TRBJ2-5, the full variable domain reads GAGVSQSPSNKVTEKGKDVELRCDPISGHTALYWYRQSLGQGLEFLIYFQGNSAPDKSGLPSDRFSAERTGGSVSTLTIQRTQQEDSAVYLCASSPMRGPQETQYFGPGTRLLVL.